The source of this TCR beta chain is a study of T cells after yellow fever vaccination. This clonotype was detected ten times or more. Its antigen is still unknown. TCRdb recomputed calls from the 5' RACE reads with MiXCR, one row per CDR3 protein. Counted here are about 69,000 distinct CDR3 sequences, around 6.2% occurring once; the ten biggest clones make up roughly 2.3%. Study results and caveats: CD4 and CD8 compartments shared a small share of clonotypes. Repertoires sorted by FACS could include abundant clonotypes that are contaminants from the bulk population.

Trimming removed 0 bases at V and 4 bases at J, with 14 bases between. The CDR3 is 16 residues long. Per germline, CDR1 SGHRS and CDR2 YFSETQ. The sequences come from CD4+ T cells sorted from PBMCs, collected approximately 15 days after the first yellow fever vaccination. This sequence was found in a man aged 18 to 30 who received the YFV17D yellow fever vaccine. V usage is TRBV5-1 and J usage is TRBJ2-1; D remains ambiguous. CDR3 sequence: CASSLEVSPAYNEQFF. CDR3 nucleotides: TGCGCCAGCAGCTTGGAGGTGTCTCCCGCGTACAATGAGCAGTTCTTC.